The 22 T cell receptor beta chains in this list originate from one sample, sequenced in a study of blood T cell repertoires in COVID-19. Profiled with immunoSEQ multiplex PCR; TCRdb holds only in-frame clones, not every one. The sample holds some 270,000 clones; 80% to 90% are singletons and the top ten take 3.5% to 5.5%. Sequencing was done on a sample of PBMCs or T cells enriched from blood (not recorded which). All receptors derive from a woman aged 25 to 39 who had recovered from COVID-19.

The chain couples TRBV27 to TRBJ2-7; D might be TRBD1 (6 bases). V gave up 2 bases and J gave up 5 bases, with 10 bases separating them. CDR1 is MNHEY and CDR2 is SMNVEV in the germline V gene (reference sequence). This CDR3 comprises 13 residues. The CDR3 nucleotides are TGTGCCAGCAGTTTACCCCCAGGGGACGAGCAGTACTTC. Protein sequence: CASSLPPGDEQYF.

The CDR3 region has the DNA TGTGCCAGCAGTCTCGACAGGGGCACTGAAGCTTTCTTT. It codes for CASSLDRGTEAFF. V is TRBV28 and J is TRBJ1-1; 8 bases match TRBD1. The V segment lost 5 bases and the J segment 4 bases; nucleotides outside the gene matches: 3. The CDR3 is 13 amino acids. CDR1 MDHEN and CDR2 SYDVKM come from the germline V gene.

The chain employs TRBV5-6 and TRBJ1-2; tentatively, D is TRBD1 (5 bases). Between the trimmed V and J ends, which lost 4 bases and 4 bases, there was a span of 17 bases. The CDR3 totals 15 residues. Germline-derived CDR1 and CDR2 are SGHDT and YYEEEE. CDR3 DNA: TGTGCCAGCAGCCCCCGGGGGTCCCTCAGCTATGGCTACACCTTC. This gives the protein CASSPRGSLSYGYTF.

The chain employs TRBV28 and TRBJ1-2, with D unclear. Deletions cut 3 bases from V and 3 bases from J, with 26 bases between. The V gene's germline CDR1 is MDHEN and CDR2 SYDVKM. The CDR3 consists of 19 residues. CDR3 sequence: CASSFPTYLMLSQYYGYTF. CDR3 nucleotides: TGTGCCAGCAGTTTCCCGACATATCTTATGTTGTCGCAGTACTATGGCTACACCTTC.

This clone was seen only a few times. DNA for the CDR3: TGTGCCAGCAGCCTCGGGGACAGTAGCAATCAGCCCCAGCATTTT. As protein: CASSLGDSSNQPQHF. The J gene is TRBJ1-5, the V gene TRBV7-2; 7 bases align to TRBD1. V dropped 5 bases and J dropped 0; count of bases not matched to a gene: 4. Germline CDR1 is SGHTA and CDR2 is FQGNSA. This CDR3 is 15 amino acids long.

This chain links TRBV10-2 with TRBJ1-5, with a weak D call TRBD1 (5 bases). This CDR3 region has 14 residues. Germline-derived CDR1 and CDR2 are WSHSY and SAAADI. The V and J ends lost 8 bases and 3 bases respectively, with 14 bases between them. Here the CDR3 DNA reads TGCGCCAGCTCAGACAGCCCCTACAATCAGCCCCAGCATTTT. This codes for CASSDSPYNQPQHF.

V and J are TRBV5-1 and TRBJ2-2, with 10 bases matching TRBD1. V lost 0 bases to trimming and J lost 6 bases; unmatched junction nucleotides: 5. The CDR3 covers 16 residues. Germline V gives CDR1 SGHRS, CDR2 YFSETQ. DNA of the CDR3: TGCGCCAGCAGCTTGGATGGGACAGGGGAGTCCGGGGAGCTGTTTTTT. It is translated as CASSLDGTGESGELFF.

The genes are TRBV28 and TRBJ2-1; TRBD2 agrees at 8 bases. CDR1 MDHEN and CDR2 SYDVKM come from the germline V gene. The CDR3 runs to 15 residues. V was pared by 4 bases and J by 5 bases, with 7 bases of the junction left unmatched. The CDR3 loop is CASSSGLVGNNEQFF. The CDR3 DNA is TGTGCCAGCAGTTCGGGACTAGTAGGGAACAATGAGCAGTTCTTC.

J is TRBJ2-5 and V is TRBV11-2, with 7 positions matching TRBD1. The CDR3 loop spans 15 amino acids. Trimming removed 3 bases from V and 3 bases from J; junction bases left unmatched: 7. In germline, CDR1 is SGHAT, CDR2 FQNNGV. The CDR3 coding sequence is TGTGCCAGCAGCTTCTTTGGGACAGCCGAAGAGACCCAGTACTTC. This translates into CASSFFGTAEETQYF.

The J gene is TRBJ2-3, the V gene TRBV3-1 (or the pseudogene TRBV3-2), with 10 bases fitting TRBD2. Germline-derived CDR1 and CDR2 are LGHDT and YNNKEL (reference sequence). Trimming cost V 4 bases and J 7 bases; bases outside gene matches: 5. The CDR3 runs to 14 residues. The CDR3 bases are TGTGCCAGCAGCCCCGGACTAGCGGACTATACGCAGTATTTT. The encoded protein is CASSPGLADYTQYF.

CDR3 in DNA: TGTGCCAGCTCACCATCTATACCGGGACAAGCGAATAATTCACCCCTCCACTTT. Translated, it gives CASSPSIPGQANNSPLHF. The chain combines TRBV18 with TRBJ1-6, with TRBD1 as a possible D gene (6 bases). CDR1 and CDR2 from the germline V gene are KGHSH and LQKENI. CDR3 length equals 18 residues. V was clipped by 2 bases and J by 5 bases, with 19 bases between them. Full variable domain (outside the CDR3, taken from reference TRBV18 and TRBJ1-6): NAGVMQNPRHLVRRRGQEARLRCSPMKGHSHVYWYRQLPEEGLKFMVYLQKENIIDESGMPKERFSAEFPKEGPSILRIQQVVRGDSAAYFCASSPSIPGQANNSPLHFGNGTRLTVT.

This chain links TRBV7-6 with TRBJ2-5, with 9 bases aligning to TRBD1. There are 16 residues in the CDR3. CDR1 and CDR2 from the germline V gene are SGHVS and FNYEAQ. J lost 6 bases, V lost 1 base, and 9 bases had no gene match. Here the CDR3 DNA reads TGTGCCAGCAGCTTAGTGGGCGGGACAGGGTTTCAGACCCAGTACTTC. It specifies CASSLVGGTGFQTQYF.

The chain combines TRBV6-5 with TRBJ1-1; 7 bases align to TRBD1. The CDR3 runs to 16 residues. The germline gives CDR1 MNHEY, CDR2 SVGAGI. The V gene end was trimmed by 0 bases and the J gene end by 0 bases; junction bases not matched to a gene: 4. The CDR3 sequence is CASSYSGTALNTEAFF. The CDR3 DNA reads TGTGCCAGCAGTTACTCGGGGACAGCCCTGAACACTGAAGCTTTCTTT.

J is TRBJ2-1 and V is TRBV7-9; D may be TRBD2 (6 bases). Germline CDR1 reads SEHNR; CDR2 reads FQNEAQ (reference sequence). The CDR3 is 12 residues long. V shed 8 bases and J shed 8 bases, with 13 bases lying between them. CDR3 sequence reads: CASPGPGDEQFF. CDR3 DNA sequence: TGTGCCAGCCCAGGCCCGGGGGATGAGCAGTTCTTC. The variable domain in full, with the rest retrieved from reference TRBV7-9 and TRBJ2-1, is DTGVSQNPRHKITKRGQNVTFRCDPISEHNRLYWYRQTLGQGPEFLTYFQNEAQLEKSRLLSDRFSAERPKGSFSTLEIQRTEQGDSAMYLCASPGPGDEQFFGPGTRLTVL.

The chain recombines TRBV7-2 with TRBJ2-5; D is perhaps TRBD2 (5 bases). CDR1 SGHTA and CDR2 FQGNSA come from the germline V gene. CDR3 length equals 13 residues. The germline V and J ends were trimmed by 3 bases and 5 bases, with 10 bases remaining between them. In DNA, the CDR3 is TGTGCCAGCAGCTTTAACTGGAGGGAGACCCAGTACTTC. This encodes CASSFNWRETQYF.

This clone was counted many times. This chain joins TRBV14 and TRBJ2-1; D remains unclear. The CDR3 runs to 13 residues. V lost 0 bases, J lost 11 bases, and 11 bases lay in between. Germline-derived CDR1 and CDR2 are SGHDN and FVKESK. CDR3 nucleotides: TGTGCCAGCAGCCAAGATTCTGTACACAAGCAGTTCTTC. Its translation is CASSQDSVHKQFF.

J is TRBJ2-3 and V is TRBV7-9; D is ambiguous. CDR1 and CDR2 (germline): SEHNR, FQNEAQ (reference sequence). Between the trimmed V and J ends, which lost 4 bases and 2 bases, there was a span of 4 bases. The CDR3 extends over 12 amino acids. CDR3 amino acids: CASSSYTDTQYF. CDR3 DNA: TGTGCCAGCAGCTCCTACACAGATACGCAGTATTTT.

The chain is built from TRBV4-1 and TRBJ2-5, with a tentative D call TRBD2 (6 bases). Trimming took off 5 bases at V and 5 bases at J, with 6 bases between the two ends. CDR1 is MGHRA, CDR2 YSYEKL, per germline. The CDR3 has 11 residues. The DNA for the CDR3 is TGCGCCAGCAGCGGGGGGGAGACCCAGTACTTC. Translating gives CASSGGETQYF.

The sample holds one count of this clone. J is TRBJ2-7 and V is TRBV7-9, with D unclear. V was cut by 4 bases and J by 2 bases, with 9 bases left in between. Germline lookup yields CDR1 SEHNR and CDR2 FQNEAQ (reference sequence). This CDR3 has 13 residues. The CDR3: CASSSTEPYEQYF. The CDR3 region has the DNA TGTGCCAGCAGCTCAACAGAACCCTACGAGCAGTACTTC.

The chain couples TRBV4-1 to TRBJ2-7, with TRBD2 as a possible D gene (6 bases). The CDR3 runs 15 residues. V was trimmed by 0 bases and J by 2 bases, leaving 11 bases between them. Germline CDR1 reads MGHRA; CDR2 reads YSYEKL. The CDR3 DNA sequence: TGCGCCAGCAGCCAAGAATTCGCGGGACCCTACGAGCAGTACTTC. It translates to CASSQEFAGPYEQYF.

This clone was counted a single time. The chain carries TRBV5-6 and TRBJ2-5, with D possibly TRBD1 on 6 matching bases. CDR3 size: 14 residues. Germline CDR1 and CDR2: SGHDT and YYEEEE. The ends were cut back, 4 bases at V and 2 bases at J, with 12 bases in the middle. CDR3 sequence: CASSRDTIQETQYF. DNA for the CDR3: TGTGCCAGCAGCCGGGACACAATACAAGAGACCCAGTACTTC.

The rearrangement links TRBV5-6 to TRBJ1-2; TRBD1 matches 9 bases. The germline V gene encodes CDR1 SGHDT and CDR2 YYEEEE. The J segment lost 7 bases and the V segment lost 1 base, leaving 14 bases of the junction unmatched. The CDR3 length is 17 residues. The CDR3 spells CASSLIGTGIQFAGYTF. CDR3 sequence (DNA): TGTGCCAGCAGCTTGATCGGGACAGGGATTCAATTCGCTGGCTACACCTTC. The whole variable domain, remainder taken from reference TRBV5-6 and TRBJ1-2, is DAGVTQSPTHLIKTRGQQVTLRCSPKSGHDTVSWYQQALGQGPQFIFQYYEEEERQRGNFPDRFSGHQFPNYSSELNVNALLLGDSALYLCASSLIGTGIQFAGYTFGSGTRLTVV.